The subject of this entry is one T cell receptor beta chain. In the original analysis: Amplification with reference gene primers provided the estimates of nucleated cell counts. Assay: immunoSEQ multiplex PCR; the TCRdb copy retains only in-frame clones and omits some. V and J calls and clone size are given by that table; D and trimming were obtained from the DNA. This sample has 100,000 to 150,000 clones, with 84% found just once. The CDR3 loop spans 15 amino acids. Unmatched junction bases numbered 4, after V lost 2 bases and J lost 5 bases. Germline CDR1 reads SEHNR; CDR2 reads FQNEAQ (reference sequence). The data derive from a study of blood T cell repertoires in COVID-19.

The sequenced sample was peripheral blood. The rearrangement joins TRBV7-9 to TRBJ2-3, with TRBD2 matching 10 bases. The clonotype was recovered from a woman aged 30 to 39 who had recovered from COVID-19. DNA for the CDR3: TGTGCCAGCAGCTTATTTGGACTAGCGGAAGATACGCAGTATTTT. It codes for CASSLFGLAEDTQYF.